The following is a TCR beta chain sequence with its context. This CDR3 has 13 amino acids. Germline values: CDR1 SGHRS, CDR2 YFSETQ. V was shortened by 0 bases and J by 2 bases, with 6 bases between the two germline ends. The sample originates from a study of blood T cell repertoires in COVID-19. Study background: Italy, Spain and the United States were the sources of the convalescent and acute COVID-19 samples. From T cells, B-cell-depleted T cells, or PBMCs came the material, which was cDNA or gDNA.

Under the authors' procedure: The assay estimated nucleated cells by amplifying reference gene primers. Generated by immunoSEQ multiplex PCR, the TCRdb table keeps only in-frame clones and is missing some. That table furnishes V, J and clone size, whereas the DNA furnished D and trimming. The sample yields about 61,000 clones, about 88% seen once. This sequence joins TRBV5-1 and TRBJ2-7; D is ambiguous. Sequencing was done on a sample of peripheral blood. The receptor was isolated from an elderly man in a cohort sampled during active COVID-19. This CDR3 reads CASSLVQTYEQYF. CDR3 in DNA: TGCGCCAGCAGCTTGGTGCAGACCTACGAGCAGTACTTC.